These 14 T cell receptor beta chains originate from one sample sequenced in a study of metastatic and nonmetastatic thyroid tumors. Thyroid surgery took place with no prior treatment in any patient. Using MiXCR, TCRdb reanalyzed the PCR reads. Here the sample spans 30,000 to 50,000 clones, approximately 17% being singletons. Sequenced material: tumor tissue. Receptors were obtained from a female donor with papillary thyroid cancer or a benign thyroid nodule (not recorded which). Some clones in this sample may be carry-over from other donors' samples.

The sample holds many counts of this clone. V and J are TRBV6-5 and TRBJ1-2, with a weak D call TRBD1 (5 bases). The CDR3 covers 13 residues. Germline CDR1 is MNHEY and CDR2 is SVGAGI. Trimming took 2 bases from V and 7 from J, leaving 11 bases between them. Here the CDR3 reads CASSYPSGSGYTF. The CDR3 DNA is TGTGCCAGCAGTTACCCCTCAGGGAGTGGCTACACCTTC.

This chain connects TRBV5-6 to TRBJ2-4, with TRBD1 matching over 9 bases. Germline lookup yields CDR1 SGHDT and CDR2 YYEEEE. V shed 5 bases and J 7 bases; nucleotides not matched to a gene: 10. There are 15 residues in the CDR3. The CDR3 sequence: CASSFTGGAWNIQYF. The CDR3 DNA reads TGTGCCAGCAGTTTTACAGGGGGCGCCTGGAACATTCAGTACTTC. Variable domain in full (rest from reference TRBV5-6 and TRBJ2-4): DAGVTQSPTHLIKTRGQQVTLRCSPKSGHDTVSWYQQALGQGPQFIFQYYEEEERQRGNFPDRFSGHQFPNYSSELNVNALLLGDSALYLCASSFTGGAWNIQYFGAGTRLSVL.

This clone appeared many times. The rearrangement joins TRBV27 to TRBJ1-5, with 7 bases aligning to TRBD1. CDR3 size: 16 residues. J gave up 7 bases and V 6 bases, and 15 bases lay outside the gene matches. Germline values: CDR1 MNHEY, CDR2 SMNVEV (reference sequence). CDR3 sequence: CASSPSDRAPRQPQHF. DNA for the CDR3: TGTGCCAGCAGCCCCTCTGACAGGGCCCCCAGGCAGCCCCAGCATTTT.

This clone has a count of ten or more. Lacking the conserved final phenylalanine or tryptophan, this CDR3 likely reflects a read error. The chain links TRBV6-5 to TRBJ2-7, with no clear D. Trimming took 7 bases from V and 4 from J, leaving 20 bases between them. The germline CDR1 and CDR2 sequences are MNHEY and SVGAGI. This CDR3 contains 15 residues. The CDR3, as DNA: TGTGCCAGCAATTATCGATCGGGCGTCGGGTACGAGCAGTACCTC. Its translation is CASNYRSGVGYEQYL.

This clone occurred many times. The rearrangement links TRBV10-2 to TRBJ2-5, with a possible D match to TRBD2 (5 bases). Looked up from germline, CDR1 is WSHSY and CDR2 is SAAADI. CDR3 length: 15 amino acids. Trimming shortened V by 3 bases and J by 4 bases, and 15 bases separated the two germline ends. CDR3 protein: CASSESGSVGETQYF. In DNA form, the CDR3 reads TGCGCCAGCAGTGAATCTGGGAGTGTAGGAGAGACCCAGTACTTC.

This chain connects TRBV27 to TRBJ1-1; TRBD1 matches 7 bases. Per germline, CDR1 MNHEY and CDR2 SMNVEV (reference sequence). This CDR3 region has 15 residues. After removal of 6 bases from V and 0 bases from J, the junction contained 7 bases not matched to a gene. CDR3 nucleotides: TGTGCCAGCAGGGAGTGGGGACAGCTGAACACTGAAGCTTTCTTT. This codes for CASREWGQLNTEAFF.

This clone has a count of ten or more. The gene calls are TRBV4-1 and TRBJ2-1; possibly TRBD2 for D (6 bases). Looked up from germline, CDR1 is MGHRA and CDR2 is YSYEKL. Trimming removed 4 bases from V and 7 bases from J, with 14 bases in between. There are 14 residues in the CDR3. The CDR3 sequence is CASSLYLAGNEQFF. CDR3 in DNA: TGCGCCAGCAGCCTATACCTCGCGGGGAATGAGCAGTTCTTC.

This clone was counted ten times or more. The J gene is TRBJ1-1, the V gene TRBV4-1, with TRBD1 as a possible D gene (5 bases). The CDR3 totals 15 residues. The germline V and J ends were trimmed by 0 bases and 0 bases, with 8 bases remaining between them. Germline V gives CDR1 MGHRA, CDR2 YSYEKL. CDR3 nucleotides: TGCGCCAGCAGCCAAGATCCAGGGATGAACACTGAAGCTTTCTTT. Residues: CASSQDPGMNTEAFF.

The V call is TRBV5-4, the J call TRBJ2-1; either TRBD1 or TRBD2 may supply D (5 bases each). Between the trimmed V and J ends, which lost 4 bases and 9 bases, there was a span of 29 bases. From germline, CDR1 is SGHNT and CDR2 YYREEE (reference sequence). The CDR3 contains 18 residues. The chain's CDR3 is CASSPLGLGVAFITEQFF. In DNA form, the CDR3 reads TGTGCCAGCAGCCCGCTGGGCTTAGGGGTAGCGTTTATTACTGAGCAGTTCTTC. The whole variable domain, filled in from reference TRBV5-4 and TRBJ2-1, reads ETGVTQSPTHLIKTRGQQVTLRCSSQSGHNTVSWYQQALGQGPQFIFQYYREEENGRGNFPPRFSGLQFPNYSSELNVNALELDDSALYLCASSPLGLGVAFITEQFFGPGTRLTVL.

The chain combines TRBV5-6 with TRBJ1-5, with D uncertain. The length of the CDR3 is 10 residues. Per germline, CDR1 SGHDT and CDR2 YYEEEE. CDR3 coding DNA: TGTGGGATGGAACGTCAGCCCCAGCATTTT. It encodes CGMERQPQHF.

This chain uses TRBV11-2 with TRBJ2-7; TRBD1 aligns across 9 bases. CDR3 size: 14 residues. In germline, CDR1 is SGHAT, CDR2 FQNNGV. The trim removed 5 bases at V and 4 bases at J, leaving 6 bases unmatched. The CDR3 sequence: CASSPGTGFYEQYF. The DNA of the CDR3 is TGTGCCAGCAGCCCCGGGACAGGGTTTTACGAGCAGTACTTC.

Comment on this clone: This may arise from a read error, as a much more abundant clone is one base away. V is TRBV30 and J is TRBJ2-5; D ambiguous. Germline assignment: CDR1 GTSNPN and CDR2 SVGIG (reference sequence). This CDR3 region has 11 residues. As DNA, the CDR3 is TGTACCTGGAGTGTGAGGGAGACCCAGTACTTC. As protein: CTWSVRETQYF.

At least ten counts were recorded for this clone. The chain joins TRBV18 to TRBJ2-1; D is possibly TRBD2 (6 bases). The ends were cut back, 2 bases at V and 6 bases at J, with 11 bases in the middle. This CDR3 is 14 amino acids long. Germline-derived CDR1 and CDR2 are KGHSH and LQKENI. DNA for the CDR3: TGTGCCAGCTCACCAGTGGGAGGTCCCAATGAGCAGTTCTTC. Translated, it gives CASSPVGGPNEQFF.

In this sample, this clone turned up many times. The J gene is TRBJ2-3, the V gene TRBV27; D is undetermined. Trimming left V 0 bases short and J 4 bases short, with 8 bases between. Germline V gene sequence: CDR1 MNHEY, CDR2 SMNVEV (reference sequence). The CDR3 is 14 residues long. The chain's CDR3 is CASSLSRPPDTQYF. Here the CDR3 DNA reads TGTGCCAGCAGTTTATCGAGGCCCCCAGATACGCAGTATTTT.